This entry concerns a single T cell receptor beta chain. Its antigen is unknown. These data are taken from a study of T-cell memory formation after mild COVID-19. TCRdb independently ran MiXCR on the 5' RACE reads; one entry per CDR3 protein. The sample holds about 390,000 distinct CDR3 sequences, roughly 15% seen once. Study-wide points: A second wave expanding day 15 to 37 was CD4+-biased; contracting clones were balanced. Shrinking CD4+ clones resided mostly in CM and EM, and CD8+ ones in EMRA.

The clonotype comes from a man aged 18 to 30 who had mild COVID-19 (a few samples of this study predate the infection). Cell type and time point are not known. The sample consisted of PBMCs or a T cell subset sorted from them (not recorded which).

CDR3 in amino acids: CASGLVPMRGRSYNEQFF. The CDR3 coding sequence is TGTGCTAGTGGTTTGGTACCAATGCGAGGCCGCTCCTACAATGAGCAGTTCTTC. The chain couples TRBV12-5 to TRBJ2-1; D uncertain. The CDR3 totals 18 residues. Germline CDR1 and CDR2: LGHNT and FRNRAP. V gave up 0 bases and J gave up 0 bases, with 15 bases separating them. The variable domain in full, with the rest retrieved from reference TRBV12-5 and TRBJ2-1, is DARVTQTPRHKVTEMGQEVTMRCQPILGHNTVFWYRQTMMQGLELLAYFRNRAPLDDSGMPKDRFSAEMPDATLATLKIQPSEPRDSAVYFCASGLVPMRGRSYNEQFFGPGTRLTVL.